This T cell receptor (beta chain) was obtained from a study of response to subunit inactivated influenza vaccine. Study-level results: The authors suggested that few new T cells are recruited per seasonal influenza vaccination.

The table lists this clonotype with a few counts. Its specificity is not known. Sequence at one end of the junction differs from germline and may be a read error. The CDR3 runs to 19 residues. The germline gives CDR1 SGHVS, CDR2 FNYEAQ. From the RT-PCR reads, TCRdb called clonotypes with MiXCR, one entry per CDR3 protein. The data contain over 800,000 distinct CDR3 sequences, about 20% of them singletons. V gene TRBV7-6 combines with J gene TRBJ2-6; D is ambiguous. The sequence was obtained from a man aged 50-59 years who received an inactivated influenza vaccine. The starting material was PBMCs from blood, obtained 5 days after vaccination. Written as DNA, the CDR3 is TGTGCCAGCAGCCCCCGATCCGGGTATAATCTTTCTGAGGCCAACGTCCTGACTTTC. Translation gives CASSPRSGYNLSEANVLTF.